Below are 5 T cell receptor beta chains sequenced from a single sample in a study of Ad26.COV2.S vaccination and SARS-CoV-2 variants. Stated treatment: roughly 18 received Ad26.COV2.S at low or high dose, single or two shots; 5 received placebo; per-sample allocation not given. Vaccine and placebo recipients were sampled on day 63 after the first injection. Only in-frame clones appear in the TCRdb table, and some are missing; sequencing was by immunoSEQ multiplex PCR. The sample has some 300,000 clones; about 86% are singletons. Sequencing was performed on peripheral blood, taken in a trial of Ad26.COV2.S vaccine versus placebo. All receptors come from a person aged 18-60 years who received the Ad26.COV2.S COVID-19 vaccine or a placebo.

The chain recombines TRBV18 with TRBJ2-3, with D possibly being TRBD1 or TRBD2 (5 bases each). Germline V gene data show CDR1 as KGHSH and CDR2 as LQKENI. The V gene lost 1 base and the J gene lost 2 bases, with 16 bases spanning the gap. CDR3 length: 17 residues. CDR3 bases: TGTGCCAGCTCACCACGCCCGGGACCAATTAACACAGATACGCAGTATTTT. It translates to CASSPRPGPINTDTQYF.

The chain recombines TRBV4-2 with TRBJ1-6; 8 bases match TRBD1. The germline gives CDR1 LGHNA, CDR2 YNFKEQ. V was pared by 4 bases and J by 10 bases, with 9 bases of the junction left unmatched. The CDR3 is 15 residues long. The CDR3 sequence: CASSPRQGQESPLHF. The CDR3 DNA sequence: TGTGCCAGCAGCCCACGACAGGGGCAGGAGTCACCCCTCCACTTT.

The chain carries TRBV4-1 and TRBJ2-7; 7 bases are a match to TRBD1. The trim removed 4 bases at V and 4 bases at J, leaving 13 bases unmatched. Per germline, CDR1 MGHRA and CDR2 YSYEKL. This CDR3 region has 16 residues. The CDR3 coding sequence is TGCGCCAGCAGCCCATCCCCCACAGGGGCCACGTACGAGCAGTACTTC. Protein product: CASSPSPTGATYEQYF.

The chain couples TRBV6-1 to TRBJ1-1; a weak D match, TRBD1 (5 bases). V lost 6 bases to trimming and J lost 0 bases, with 20 bases between them. The CDR3 runs 17 residues. Per the germline V gene, CDR1 is MNHNS and CDR2 is SASEGT. CDR3: CASRELTGRTMNTEAFF. The CDR3 nucleotides are TGTGCCAGCAGGGAATTGACGGGACGGACTATGAACACTGAAGCTTTCTTT.

V usage is TRBV7-2 and J usage is TRBJ2-7; D may be TRBD1 (8 bases). Per germline, CDR1 SGHTA and CDR2 FQGNSA. The CDR3 length is 15 residues. V was cut by 2 bases and J by 3 bases, with 14 bases left in between. This chain's CDR3 is CASSLSTGGVYEQYF. For the CDR3, the DNA is TGTGCCAGCAGCTTAAGTACAGGGGGGGTCTACGAGCAGTACTTC. Based on the CDR3 plus reference TRBV7-2 and TRBJ2-7, the full variable domain is GAGVSQSPSNKVTEKGKDVELRCDPISGHTALYWYRQSLGQGLEFLIYFQGNSAPDKSGLPSDRFSAERTGGSVSTLTIQRTQQEDSAVYLCASSLSTGGVYEQYFGPGTRLTVT.